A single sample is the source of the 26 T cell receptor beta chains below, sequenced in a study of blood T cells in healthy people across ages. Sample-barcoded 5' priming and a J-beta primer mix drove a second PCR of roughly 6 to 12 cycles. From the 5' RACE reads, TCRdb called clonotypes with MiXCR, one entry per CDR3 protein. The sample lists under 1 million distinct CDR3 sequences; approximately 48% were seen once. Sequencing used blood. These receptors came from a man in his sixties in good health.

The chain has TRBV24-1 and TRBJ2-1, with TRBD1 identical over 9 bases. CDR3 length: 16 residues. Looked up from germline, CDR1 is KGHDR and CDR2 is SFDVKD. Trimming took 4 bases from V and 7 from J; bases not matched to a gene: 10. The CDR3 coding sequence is TGTGCCACCAGTGACCCTTTGGGGACAGGGAGGAATGAGCAGTTCTTC. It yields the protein CATSDPLGTGRNEQFF.

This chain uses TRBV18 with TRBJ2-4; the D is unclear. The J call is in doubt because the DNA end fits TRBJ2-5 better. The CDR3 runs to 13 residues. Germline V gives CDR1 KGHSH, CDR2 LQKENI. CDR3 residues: CASSPPVSETQYF. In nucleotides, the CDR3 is TGTGCCAGCTCACCACCAGTCTCAGAGACCCAGTACTTC.

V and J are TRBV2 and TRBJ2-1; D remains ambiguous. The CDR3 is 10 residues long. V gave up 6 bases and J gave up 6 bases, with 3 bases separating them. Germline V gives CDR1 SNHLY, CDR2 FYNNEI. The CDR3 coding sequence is TGTGCCAGCAGGGTCAATGAGCAGTTCTTC. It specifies CASRVNEQFF.

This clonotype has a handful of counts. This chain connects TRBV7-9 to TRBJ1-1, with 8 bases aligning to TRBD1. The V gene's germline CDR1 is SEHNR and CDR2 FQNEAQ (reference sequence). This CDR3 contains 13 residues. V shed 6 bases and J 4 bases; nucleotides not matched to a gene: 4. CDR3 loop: CASSGTGSTEAFF. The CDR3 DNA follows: TGTGCCAGCAGTGGGACAGGAAGCACTGAAGCTTTCTTT.

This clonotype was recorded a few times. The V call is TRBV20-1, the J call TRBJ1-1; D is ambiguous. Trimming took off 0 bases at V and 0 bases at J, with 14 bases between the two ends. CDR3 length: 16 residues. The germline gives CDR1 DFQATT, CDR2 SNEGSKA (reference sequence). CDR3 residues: CSARDRVQTMNTEAFF. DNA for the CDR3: TGCAGTGCTAGAGATCGGGTGCAGACCATGAACACTGAAGCTTTCTTT.

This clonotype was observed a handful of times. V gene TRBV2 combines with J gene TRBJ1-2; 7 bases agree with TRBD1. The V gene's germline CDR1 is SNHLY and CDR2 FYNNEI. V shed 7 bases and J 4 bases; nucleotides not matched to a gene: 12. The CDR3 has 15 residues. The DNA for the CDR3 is TGTGCCAGCAATAAAGGTGGCTCAGGGGGCTATGGCTACACCTTC. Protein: CASNKGGSGGYGYTF. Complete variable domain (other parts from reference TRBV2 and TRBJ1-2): EPEVTQTPSHQVTQMGQEVILRCVPISNHLYFYWYRQILGQKVEFLVSFYNNEISEKSEIFDDQFSVERPDGSNFTLKIRSTKLEDSAMYFCASNKGGSGGYGYTFGSGTRLTVV.

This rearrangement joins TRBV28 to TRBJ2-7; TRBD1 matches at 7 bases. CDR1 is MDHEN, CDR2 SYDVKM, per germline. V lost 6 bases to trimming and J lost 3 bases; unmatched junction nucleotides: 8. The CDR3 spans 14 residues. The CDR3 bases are TGTGCCAGCAGACAAGACAGGGTCGACTACGAGCAGTACTTC. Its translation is CASRQDRVDYEQYF.

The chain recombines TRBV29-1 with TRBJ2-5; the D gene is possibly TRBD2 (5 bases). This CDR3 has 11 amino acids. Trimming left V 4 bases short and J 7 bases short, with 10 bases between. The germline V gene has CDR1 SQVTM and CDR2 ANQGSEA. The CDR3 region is CSVVTGGTQYF. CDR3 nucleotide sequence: TGCAGCGTTGTAACTGGAGGGACCCAGTACTTC.

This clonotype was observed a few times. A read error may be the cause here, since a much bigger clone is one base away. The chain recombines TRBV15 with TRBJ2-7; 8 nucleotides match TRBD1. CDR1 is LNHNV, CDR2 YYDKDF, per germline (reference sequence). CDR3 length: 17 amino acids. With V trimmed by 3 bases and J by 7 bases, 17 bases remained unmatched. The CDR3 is CATSSKDRDRFSDEQYF. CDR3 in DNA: TGTGCCACCAGCAGTAAGGACAGGGACCGGTTTTCCGATGAGCAGTACTTC. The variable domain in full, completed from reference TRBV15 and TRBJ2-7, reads DAMVIQNPRYQVTQFGKPVTLSCSQTLNHNVMYWYQQKSSQAPKLLFHYYDKDFNNEADTPDNFQSRRPNTSFCFLDIRSPGLGDTAMYLCATSSKDRDRFSDEQYFGPGTRLTVT.

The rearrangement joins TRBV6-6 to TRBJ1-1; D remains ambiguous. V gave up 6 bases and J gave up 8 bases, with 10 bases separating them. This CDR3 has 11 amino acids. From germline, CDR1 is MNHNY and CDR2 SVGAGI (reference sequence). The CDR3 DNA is TGTGCCAGCAGGCCCAGATTCGAAGCTTTCTTT. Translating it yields CASRPRFEAFF.

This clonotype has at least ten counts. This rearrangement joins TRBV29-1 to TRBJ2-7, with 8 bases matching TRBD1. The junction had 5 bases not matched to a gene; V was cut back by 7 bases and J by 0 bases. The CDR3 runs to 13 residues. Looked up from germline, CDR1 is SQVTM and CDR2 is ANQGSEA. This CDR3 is CSGGQGNSYEQYF. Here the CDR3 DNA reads TGCAGCGGTGGACAGGGTAACTCCTACGAGCAGTACTTC.

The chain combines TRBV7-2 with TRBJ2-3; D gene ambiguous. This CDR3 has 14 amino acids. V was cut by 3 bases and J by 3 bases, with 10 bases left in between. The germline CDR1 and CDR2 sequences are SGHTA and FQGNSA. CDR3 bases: TGTGCCAGCAGCTTTGCCGGGTTGACAGATACGCAGTATTTT. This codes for CASSFAGLTDTQYF.

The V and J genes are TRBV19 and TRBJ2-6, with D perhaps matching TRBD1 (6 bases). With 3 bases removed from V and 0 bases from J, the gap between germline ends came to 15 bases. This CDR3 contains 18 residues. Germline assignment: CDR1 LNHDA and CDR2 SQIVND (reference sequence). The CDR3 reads CASSMNQGLVSGANVLTF. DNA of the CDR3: TGTGCCAGTAGTATGAATCAGGGGCTGGTCTCTGGGGCCAACGTCCTGACTTTC. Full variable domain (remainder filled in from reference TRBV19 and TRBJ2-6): DGGITQSPKYLFRKEGQNVTLSCEQNLNHDAMYWYRQDPGQGLRLIYYSQIVNDFQKGDIAEGYSVSREKKESFPLTVTSAQKNPTAFYLCASSMNQGLVSGANVLTFGAGSRLTVL.

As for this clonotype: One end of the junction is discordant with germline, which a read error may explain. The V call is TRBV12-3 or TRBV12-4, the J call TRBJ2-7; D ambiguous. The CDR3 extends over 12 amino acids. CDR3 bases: TGTGCCAGCAGGTTAGAGGATTACGAGCAGTACTTC. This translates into CASRLEDYEQYF.

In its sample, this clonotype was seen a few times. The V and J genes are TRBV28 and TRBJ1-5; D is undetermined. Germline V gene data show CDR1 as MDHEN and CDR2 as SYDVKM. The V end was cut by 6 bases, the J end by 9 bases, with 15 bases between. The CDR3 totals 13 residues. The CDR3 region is CASSSGPGVPQHF. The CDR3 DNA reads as TGTGCCAGCAGCTCCGGGCCTGGCGTGCCCCAGCATTTT.

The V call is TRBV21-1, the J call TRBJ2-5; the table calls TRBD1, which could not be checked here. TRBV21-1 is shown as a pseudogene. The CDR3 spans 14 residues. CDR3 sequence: CACSKRGAQETQYF. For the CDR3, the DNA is TGTGCCTGCAGCAAAAGGGGGGCCCAAGAGACCCAGTACTTC.

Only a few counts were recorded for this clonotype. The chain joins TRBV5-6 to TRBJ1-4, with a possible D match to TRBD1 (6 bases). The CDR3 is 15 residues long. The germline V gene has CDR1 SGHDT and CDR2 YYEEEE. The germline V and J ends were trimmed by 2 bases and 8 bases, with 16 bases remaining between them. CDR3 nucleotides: TGTGCCAGCAGCTTCGGTTCCGGACAGTCCGAAAAACTGTTTTTT. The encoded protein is CASSFGSGQSEKLFF.

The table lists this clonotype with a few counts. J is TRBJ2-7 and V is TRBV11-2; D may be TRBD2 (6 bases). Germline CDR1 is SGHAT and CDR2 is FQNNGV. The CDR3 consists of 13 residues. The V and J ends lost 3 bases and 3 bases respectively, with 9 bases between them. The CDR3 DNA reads TGTGCCAGCAGCTTTATGCGGGGCTACGAGCAGTACTTC. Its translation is CASSFMRGYEQYF.

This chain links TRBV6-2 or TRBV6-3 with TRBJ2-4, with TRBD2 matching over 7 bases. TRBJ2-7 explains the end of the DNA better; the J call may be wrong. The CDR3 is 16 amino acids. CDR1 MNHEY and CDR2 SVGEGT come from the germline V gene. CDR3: CASSSSWTRNTYEQYF. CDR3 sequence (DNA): TGTGCCAGCAGTTCGAGCTGGACTAGAAATACCTACGAGCAGTACTTC.

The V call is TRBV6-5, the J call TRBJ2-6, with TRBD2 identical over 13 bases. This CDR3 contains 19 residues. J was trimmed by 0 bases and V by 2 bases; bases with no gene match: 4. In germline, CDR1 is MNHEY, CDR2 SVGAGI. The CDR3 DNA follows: TGTGCCAGCAGTTACGGACTAGCGGGGGTTAGCTCTGGGGCCAACGTCCTGACTTTC. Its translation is CASSYGLAGVSSGANVLTF.

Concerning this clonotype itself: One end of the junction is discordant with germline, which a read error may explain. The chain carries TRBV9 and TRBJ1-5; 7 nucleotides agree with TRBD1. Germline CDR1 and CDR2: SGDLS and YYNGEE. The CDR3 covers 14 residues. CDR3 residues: CANSVGTVNQPQHF. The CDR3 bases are TGTGCCAACAGCGTAGGGACAGTCAATCAGCCCCAGCATTTT.

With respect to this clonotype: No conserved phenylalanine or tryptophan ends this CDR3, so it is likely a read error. The CDR3 DNA reads as TGTGCCAGCAGCCAGGGGAACCCGACAGGGACGGAGACCCAGTACTTA. As protein: CASSQGNPTGTETQYL. The genes are TRBV7-6 and TRBJ2-5; TRBD1 matches at 7 bases. Looked up from germline, CDR1 is SGHVS and CDR2 is FNYEAQ. The CDR3 totals 16 residues. V was pared by 5 bases and J by 5 bases, with 14 bases of the junction left unmatched.

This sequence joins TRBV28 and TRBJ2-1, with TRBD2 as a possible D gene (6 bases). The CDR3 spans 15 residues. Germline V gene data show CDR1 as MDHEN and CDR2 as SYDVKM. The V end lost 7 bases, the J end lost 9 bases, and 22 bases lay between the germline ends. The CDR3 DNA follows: TGTGCCAGCACCAAACCCAGGCTAGGAGGGGTTGAGCAGTTCTTC. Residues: CASTKPRLGGVEQFF. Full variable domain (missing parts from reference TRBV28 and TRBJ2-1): DVKVTQSSRYLVKRTGEKVFLECVQDMDHENMFWYRQDPGLGLRLIYFSYDVKMKEKGDIPEGYSVSREKKERFSLILESASTNQTSMYLCASTKPRLGGVEQFFGPGTRLTVL.

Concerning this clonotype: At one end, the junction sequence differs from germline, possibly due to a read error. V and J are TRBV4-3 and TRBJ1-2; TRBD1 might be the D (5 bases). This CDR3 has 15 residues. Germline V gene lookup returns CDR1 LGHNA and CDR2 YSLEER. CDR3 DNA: TGCGCCAGCAGCCAAGAGGGCCAGGGTAGCTATGGTTACACCTTC. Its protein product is CASSQEGQGSYGYTF.

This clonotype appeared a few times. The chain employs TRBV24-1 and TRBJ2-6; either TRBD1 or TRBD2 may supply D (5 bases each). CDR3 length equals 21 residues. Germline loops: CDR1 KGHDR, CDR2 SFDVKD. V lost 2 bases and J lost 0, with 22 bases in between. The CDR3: CATSDYRDREAPLSGANVLTF. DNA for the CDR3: TGTGCCACCAGTGATTACCGGGACCGTGAAGCCCCTCTCTCTGGGGCCAACGTCCTGACTTTC.

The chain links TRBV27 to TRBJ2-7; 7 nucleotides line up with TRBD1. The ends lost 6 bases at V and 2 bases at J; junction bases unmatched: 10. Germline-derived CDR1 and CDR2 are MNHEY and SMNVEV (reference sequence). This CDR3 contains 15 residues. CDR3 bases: TGTGCCAGCAGCCGTTTTCCGGGACAGACCTACGAGCAGTACTTC. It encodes CASSRFPGQTYEQYF.